Below, 20 T cell receptor beta chains from the same sample are listed, as sequenced in a study of molecular identifiers for immune sequencing clone quantification. Each CDR3 protein is one row after TCRdb ran MiXCR on the PCR reads. The data hold about 86,000 distinct CDR3 sequences, with about 23% observed a single time. The sequenced sample was naive CD8+ T cells from blood, with Jurkat cell RNA spiked in. Regarding subset: FACS-sorted CD8+CD4-CCR7+CD45RA+ naive T cells. Source of these receptors: a human donor in good health. Some libraries in this study had Jurkat cell RNA spiked in.

This clonotype has at least ten counts. V and J are TRBV28 and TRBJ2-3, with D tentatively TRBD2 (5 bases). The germline CDR1 and CDR2 sequences are MDHEN and SYDVKM. The CDR3 has 18 amino acids. Trimming pared 4 bases from V and 3 bases from J, leaving 23 bases between. CDR3 sequence: CASSSLLSNGRRTDTQYF. The CDR3, as DNA: TGTGCCAGCAGTTCTTTACTATCGAATGGTCGGAGGACAGATACGCAGTATTTT.

With respect to this clonotype: One end of the junction varies from germline; a read error may be responsible. J is TRBJ2-2 and V is TRBV20-1, with D possibly matching TRBD2 (5 bases). This CDR3 spans 14 amino acids. Germline CDR1 is DFQATT and CDR2 is SNEGSKA (reference sequence). For the CDR3, the DNA is TGCGGTGCTAGACGGGGATTAGACGCCGGGGAGCTGTTTTTT. Translating gives CGARRGLDAGELFF.

At least ten counts were recorded for this clonotype. This rearrangement joins TRBV13 to TRBJ2-3; no reliable D call. Between the trimmed V and J ends, which lost 0 bases and 3 bases, there was a span of 13 bases. Germline loops: CDR1 PRHDT, CDR2 FYEKMQ (reference sequence). CDR3 length equals 16 residues. CDR3 region: CASSLGVSETTDTQYF. DNA of the CDR3: TGTGCCAGCAGCTTAGGTGTGAGCGAGACTACAGATACGCAGTATTTT.

Worth noting for this clonotype: A much larger clone differs by one base, so this may be a read error. The rearrangement uses TRBV19 and TRBJ1-5; D is unclear. Gene TRBJ2-3 matches the end of the DNA better, so the J call may be wrong. Germline V gives CDR1 LNHDA, CDR2 SQIVND (reference sequence). CDR3 length: 13 residues. The CDR3 loop is CASSIPGLEPQYF. CDR3 nucleotides: TGTGCCAGTAGTATTCCCGGGCTAGAGCCCCAGTATTTT.

This clonotype occurred many times. J is TRBJ2-3 and V is TRBV14; D remains ambiguous. V was pared by 1 base and J by 4 bases, with 6 bases between. The germline V gene has CDR1 SGHDN and CDR2 FVKESK. The CDR3 is 13 residues long. CDR3 nucleotide sequence: TGTGCCAGCAGCCAAGGAGGTGCAGATACGCAGTATTTT. Protein sequence: CASSQGGADTQYF.

A note on this clonotype: Since a much larger clone is just one base distant, this may be a read error. The chain employs TRBV19 and TRBJ2-7, with D perhaps TRBD1 or TRBD2 (5 bases each). Trimming pared 7 bases from V and 6 bases from J, leaving 19 bases between. Germline V CDR1 and CDR2: LNHDA, SQIVND (reference sequence). This CDR3 region has 14 residues. The CDR3 protein is CASTTHTGTSEQYF. In DNA, the CDR3 is TGTGCCAGTACTACTCACACCGGGACCTCCGAGCAGTACTTC.

This clonotype was recorded a few times. V is TRBV6-2 or TRBV6-3 and J is TRBJ2-2; D unresolved. The CDR3 covers 13 residues. Trimming took 2 bases from V and 6 from J, leaving 7 bases between them. Germline CDR1 MNHEY, CDR2 SVGEGT. Here the CDR3 reads CASSYISAGELFF. The CDR3 region has the DNA TGTGCCAGCAGTTACATTTCTGCCGGGGAGCTGTTTTTT.

V usage is TRBV10-3 and J usage is TRBJ2-3; D possibly corresponds to TRBD2 (6 bases). The V and J ends lost 0 bases and 2 bases respectively, with 15 bases between them. There are 17 residues in the CDR3. Per germline, CDR1 ENHRY and CDR2 SYGVKD. CDR3 sequence: CAISESSLAGSTDTQYF. CDR3 DNA: TGTGCCATCAGTGAGTCATCCTTGGCGGGATCCACAGATACGCAGTATTTT.

About this clonotype itself: Being one base from a much bigger clone, this may be a read error. This chain links TRBV9 with TRBJ2-5; TRBD1 agrees at 8 bases. This CDR3 is 14 amino acids long. Germline-derived CDR1 and CDR2 are SGDLS and YYNGEE. The ends lost 4 bases at V and 4 bases at J; junction bases unmatched: 6. In nucleotides, the CDR3 is TGTGCCAGCAGCACGAGACAGGGGTTAGAGACCCAGTACTTC. It translates to CASSTRQGLETQYF.

Remarks on this clonotype: The junction departs from germline at one end; a sequencing error may be responsible. The chain employs TRBV24-1 and TRBJ2-1; possibly TRBD2 for D (6 bases). The germline CDR1 and CDR2 sequences are KGHDR and SFDVKD. CDR3 length: 21 amino acids. As DNA, the CDR3 is TGTGCCCCCAGTGATTTCCGAACGGACCGCCCCGGGCCTGGCGGGATAAATGAGCAGTTCTTC. Its protein product is CAPSDFRTDRPGPGGINEQFF.

This clonotype was seen many times. The chain is built from TRBV6-6 and TRBJ2-7; maybe TRBD1 (6 bases). CDR3 length equals 10 residues. CDR1 and CDR2 from the germline V gene are MNHNY and SVGAGI (reference sequence). Trimming left V 8 bases short and J 4 bases short, with 6 bases between. CDR3 sequence (DNA): TGTGCCAGCGGACAGTACGAGCAGTACTTC. This gives the protein CASGQYEQYF.

The rearrangement uses TRBV7-9 and TRBJ1-6; D is unclear. Germline V CDR1 and CDR2: SEHNR, FQNEAQ (reference sequence). CDR3 size: 12 residues. V gave up 10 bases and J gave up 13 bases, with 17 bases separating them. CDR3 nucleotide sequence: TGTGCCAACGGTCGGGTTGGTTCCCCCCTCCACTTT. Its translation is CANGRVGSPLHF.

This clonotype was observed many times. The chain has TRBV14 and TRBJ1-2; possible D gene TRBD1, 6 bases. The V gene's germline CDR1 is SGHDN and CDR2 FVKESK. The CDR3 extends over 13 amino acids. V lost 4 bases to trimming and J lost 2 bases, with 8 bases between them. CDR3: CASSPDRNYGYTF. In DNA, the CDR3 is TGTGCCAGCAGCCCCGACAGGAACTATGGCTACACCTTC.

The rearrangement uses TRBV7-9 and TRBJ2-1, with TRBD2 as a possible D gene (5 bases). The germline CDR1 and CDR2 sequences are SEHNR and FQNEAQ (reference sequence). V dropped 0 bases and J dropped 14 bases, with 14 bases sitting between them. The CDR3 has 13 amino acids. This CDR3 reads CASSLAFQDSEFF. In DNA, the CDR3 is TGTGCCAGCAGCTTAGCCTTCCAGGACTCGGAGTTCTTC.

This clonotype was seen many times. V gene TRBV6-5 combines with J gene TRBJ2-7; 13 bases are shared with TRBD2. The CDR3 totals 15 residues. V gave up 4 bases and J gave up 4 bases; unmatched junction bases: 4. Germline values: CDR1 MNHEY, CDR2 SVGAGI. CDR3 sequence (DNA): TGTGCCAGCAGTTCCGGACTAGCGGGAGCGTACGAGCAGTACTTC. As protein: CASSSGLAGAYEQYF.

Notes on this clonotype: Since a much larger clone is just one base distant, this may be a read error. V is TRBV4-3 and J is TRBJ1-6; D remains unclear. Per the germline V gene, CDR1 is LGHNA and CDR2 is YSLEER. This CDR3 comprises 14 residues. V was clipped by 0 bases and J by 13 bases, with 13 bases between them. The CDR3 sequence is CASSQDHSLQPLHF. The CDR3 bases are TGCGCCAGCAGCCAAGATCATTCCCTTCAGCCCCTCCACTTT.

Only a few counts were recorded for this clonotype. The chain has TRBV11-2 and TRBJ2-3; a possible D gene is TRBD1 (6 bases). This CDR3 is built from 17 residues. CDR1 and CDR2 (germline): SGHAT, FQNNGV. Trimming removed 0 bases at V and 2 bases at J, with 15 bases between. Here the CDR3 reads CASSLDKDREITDTQYF. The CDR3, as DNA: TGTGCCAGCAGCTTAGATAAGGACAGAGAAATCACAGATACGCAGTATTTT.

This clonotype was seen only a few times. Possible read error: a much larger clone is one base away. Here the CDR3 reads CSARALVELYF. CDR3 sequence (DNA): TGCAGTGCTAGAGCCCTCGTGGAGCTCTACTTC. This rearrangement joins TRBV20-1 to TRBJ2-7; D gene unclear. Germline loops: CDR1 DFQATT, CDR2 SNEGSKA (reference sequence). Trimming pared 1 base from V and 13 bases from J, leaving 14 bases between. The CDR3 sequence is 11 residues long.

The V and J genes are TRBV27 and TRBJ1-5; 7 bases agree with TRBD1. Germline V CDR1 and CDR2: MNHEY, SMNVEV (reference sequence). This CDR3 has 18 amino acids. Trimming removed 5 bases from V and 0 bases from J; junction bases left unmatched: 13. The CDR3 spells CASSTTGVGGPSNQPQHF. The CDR3 bases are TGTGCCAGCAGTACCACAGGGGTTGGGGGCCCTAGCAATCAGCCCCAGCATTTT.

This clonotype was counted many times. The gene calls are TRBV19 and TRBJ2-3; 7 nucleotides agree with TRBD2. Per germline, CDR1 LNHDA and CDR2 SQIVND (reference sequence). The J segment lost 5 bases and the V segment lost 4 bases, leaving 12 bases of the junction unmatched. CDR3 length: 16 residues. CDR3 nucleotide sequence: TGTGCCAGTAGTACCTGGAGCGGACTAGTAGGAGATACGCAGTATTTT. It translates to CASSTWSGLVGDTQYF.